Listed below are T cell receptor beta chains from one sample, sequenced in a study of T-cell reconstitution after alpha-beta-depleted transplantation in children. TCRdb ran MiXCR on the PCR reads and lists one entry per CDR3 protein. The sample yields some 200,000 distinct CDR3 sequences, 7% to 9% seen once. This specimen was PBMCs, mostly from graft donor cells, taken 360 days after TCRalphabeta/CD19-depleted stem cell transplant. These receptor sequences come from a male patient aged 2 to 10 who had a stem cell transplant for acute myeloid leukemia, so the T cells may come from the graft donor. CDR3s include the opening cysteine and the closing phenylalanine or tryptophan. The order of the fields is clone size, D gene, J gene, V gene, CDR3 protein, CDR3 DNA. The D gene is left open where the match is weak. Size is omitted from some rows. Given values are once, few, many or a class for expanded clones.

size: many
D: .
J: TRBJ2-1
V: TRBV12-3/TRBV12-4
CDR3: CASSAPGRLEDEQFF
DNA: TGTGCCAGCAGTGCACCGGGACGCCTAGAGGATGAGCAGTTCTTC

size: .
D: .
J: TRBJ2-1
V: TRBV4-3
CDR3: CASSQDSPEATEQFF
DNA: TGCGCCAGCAGCCAAGACAGTCCAGAGGCCACAGAGCAGTTCTTC

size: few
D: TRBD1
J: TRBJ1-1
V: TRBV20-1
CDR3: CSARDRTGWGAFF
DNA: TGCAGTGCTAGAGATCGGACAGGGTGGGGAGCTTTCTTT

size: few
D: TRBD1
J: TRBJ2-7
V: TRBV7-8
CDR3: CASSRTGTGVYEQYF
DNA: TGTGCCAGCAGCCGTACCGGGACAGGGGTTTACGAGCAGTACTTC

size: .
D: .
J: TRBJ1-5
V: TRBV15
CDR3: CATEGVGVGQPQHF
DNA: TGTGCCACCGAGGGGGTGGGTGTCGGTCAGCCCCAGCATTTT

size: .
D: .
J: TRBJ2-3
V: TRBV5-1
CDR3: CASSPSPTRTDTQYF
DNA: TGCGCCAGCAGCCCCTCCCCGACTAGAACAGATACGCAGTATTTT

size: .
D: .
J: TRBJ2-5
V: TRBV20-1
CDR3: CSATLQETQYF
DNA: TGCAGTGCTACCCTACAAGAGACCCAGTACTTC

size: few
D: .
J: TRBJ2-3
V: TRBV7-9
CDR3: CASSLSWQNTDTQYF
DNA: TGTGCCAGCAGCTTAAGTTGGCAAAATACAGATACGCAGTATTTT

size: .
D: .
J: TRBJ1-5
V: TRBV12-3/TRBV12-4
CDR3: CASSFKNQPQHF
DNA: TGTGCCAGCAGTTTTAAGAATCAGCCCCAGCATTTT

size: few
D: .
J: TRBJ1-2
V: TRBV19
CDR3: CASSSPGQPFYGYTF
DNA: TGTGCCAGTAGTTCGCCGGGCCAACCCTTCTATGGCTACACCTTC

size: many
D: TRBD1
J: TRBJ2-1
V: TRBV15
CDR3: CATSKPGQKSNEQFF
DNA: TGTGCCACCAGCAAACCGGGACAGAAGTCCAATGAGCAGTTCTTC

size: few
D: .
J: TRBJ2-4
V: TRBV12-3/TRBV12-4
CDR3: CASSFRPREGSEIAKNIQYF
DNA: TGTGCCAGCAGTTTTAGACCCAGGGAAGGTTCGGAAATAGCCAAAAACATTCAGTACTTC

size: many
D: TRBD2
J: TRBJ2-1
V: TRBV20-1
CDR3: CSADGLVTYNEQFF
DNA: TGCAGTGCGGACGGACTAGTCACCTACAATGAGCAGTTCTTC

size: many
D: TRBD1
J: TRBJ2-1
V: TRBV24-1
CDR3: CATSDPRTGGINEQFF
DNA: TGTGCCACCAGTGACCCTCGGACAGGGGGTATCAATGAGCAGTTCTTC

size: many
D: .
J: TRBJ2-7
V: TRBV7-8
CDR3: CASSLALIYEQYF
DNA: TGTGCCAGCAGCTTAGCACTTATCTACGAGCAGTACTTC

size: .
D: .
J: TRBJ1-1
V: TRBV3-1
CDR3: CASSQGWGTFF
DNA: TGTGCCAGCAGCCAGGGCTGGGGAACTTTCTTT

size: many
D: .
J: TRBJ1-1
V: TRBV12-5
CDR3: CASGLVLGGENTEAFF
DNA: TGTGCTAGTGGTTTGGTACTTGGGGGAGAGAACACTGAAGCTTTCTTT

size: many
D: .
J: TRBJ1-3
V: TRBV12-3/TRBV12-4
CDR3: CASSQRNTIYF
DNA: TGTGCCAGCAGTCAGAGAAACACCATATATTTT

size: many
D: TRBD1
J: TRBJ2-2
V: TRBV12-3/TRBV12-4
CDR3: CASRRQGTGTHTGELFF
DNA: TGTGCCAGCAGACGACAGGGGACAGGAACTCACACCGGGGAGCTGTTTTTT

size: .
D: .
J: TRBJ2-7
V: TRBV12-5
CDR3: CASGFWGMGSYEQYF
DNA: TGTGCTAGTGGTTTCTGGGGTATGGGTTCCTACGAGCAGTACTTC

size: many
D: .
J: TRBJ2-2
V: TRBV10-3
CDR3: CASTPSGPQNTGELFF
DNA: TGTGCCTCAACCCCTTCGGGGCCACAGAACACCGGGGAGCTGTTTTTT

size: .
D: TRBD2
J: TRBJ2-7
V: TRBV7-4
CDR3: CASSPRLAGGGWVSYEQYF
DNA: TGTGCCAGCAGCCCCCGACTAGCGGGAGGAGGTTGGGTTTCCTACGAGCAGTACTTC

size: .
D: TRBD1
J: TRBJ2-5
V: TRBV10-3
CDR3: CASGQGWETQYF
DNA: TGTGCCAGTGGACAGGGGTGGGAGACCCAGTACTTC

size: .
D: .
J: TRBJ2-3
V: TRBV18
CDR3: CASSLNDGYTDTQYF
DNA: TGTGCCAGCTCACTTAACGACGGGTACACAGATACGCAGTATTTT

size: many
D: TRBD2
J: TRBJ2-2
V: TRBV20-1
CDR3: CSARRLAGGELFF
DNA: TGCAGTGCTAGACGACTAGCGGGCGGGGAGCTGTTTTTT

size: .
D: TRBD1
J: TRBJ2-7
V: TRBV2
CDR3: CASSADRGPSYEQYF
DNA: TGTGCCAGCAGCGCTGACAGGGGGCCCTCCTACGAGCAGTACTTC

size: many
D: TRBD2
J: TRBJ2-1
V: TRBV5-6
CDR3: CASSTLAAYNEQFF
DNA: TGTGCCAGCAGCACACTAGCGGCCTACAATGAGCAGTTCTTC

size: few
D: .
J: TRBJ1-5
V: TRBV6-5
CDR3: CASGQGQPQHF
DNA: TGTGCCAGCGGGCAGGGTCAGCCCCAGCATTTT